This T cell receptor (beta chain) originates from a study of shared clonotypes between healthy human individuals. From CD4+ cells came CD45RA+ naive and CD45RA-negative memory subsets. As to this clone: The antigen is undetermined.

Between the trimmed V and J ends, which lost 4 bases and 9 bases, there was a span of 12 bases. Germline CDR1 SGHVS, CDR2 FQNEAQ. The CDR3 loop spans 12 amino acids. The assay was carried out at the deep level. In replicate PCRs of sorted subsets, about 220 ng DNA, approximately 32,000 T cell genomes, was used. Measured with immunoSEQ multiplex PCR; TCRdb has only the in-frame clones, and not every one. The sample lists more than 200,000 clones; under 80% were seen once. Notes on the study in general: Generally, estimated richness proved larger in naive subsets than it did in memory subsets.

Sequencing input: memory CD4+ T cells sorted from blood. Subset: CD45RA-negative fraction. The TCR sequence derives from a young man in good health. The chain couples TRBV7-8 to TRBJ2-5, with a possible D match to TRBD2 (6 bases). CDR3 DNA sequence: TGTGCCAGCAGCTCCTCTACTAGCCCCCAGTACTTC. Its translation is CASSSSTSPQYF.